Described below is a single TCR beta chain sequence and its context. RNA served as the template for amplifying TCR beta CDR3 regions. First-round RT-PCR with HTBI primers preceded a second-round multiplex PCR. TCRdb re-analysed the multiplex PCR reads in MiXCR, keeping a single row per CDR3 protein. The sample consists of about 230,000 distinct CDR3 sequences, around 42% of them appearing once. Trimming stripped 4 bases from V and 7 bases from J, with 19 bases between. From germline, CDR1 is MGHRA and CDR2 YSYEKL. The CDR3 sequence is 15 residues long. These data come from a study of Graves' ophthalmopathy and Graves' hyperthyroidism. Study context: There was a collection of peripheral blood at initial diagnosis, before any treatment.

J is TRBJ2-5 and V is TRBV4-1; tentatively, D is TRBD1 or TRBD2 (5 bases each). The source material was peripheral blood. The TCR originated in an adult man with Graves' ophthalmopathy. The CDR3 DNA follows: TGCGCCAGCAGCCCTCAGGACGGGGCCCGGGGGACCCAGTACTTC. Amino acids: CASSPQDGARGTQYF.